These 19 T cell receptor beta chains originate from one sample sequenced in a study of control samples from healthy donors and cancer patients. Clones were read by immunoSEQ multiplex PCR, and TCRdb kept only the in-frame ones, dropping some. Of more than 95,000 clones detected, 80% to 90% appear once; the ten largest clones hold about 18%. Sequenced material: PBMCs. Source of these receptors: a man aged 55 to 70 with lung cancer.

The chain combines TRBV5-6 with TRBJ2-5, with TRBD2 matching 12 bases. Looked up from germline, CDR1 is SGHDT and CDR2 is YYEEEE. The CDR3 sequence is 17 residues long. V gave up 0 bases and J gave up 2 bases; unmatched junction bases: 5. The CDR3 spells CASSLVLAGGFQETQYF. CDR3 coding DNA: TGTGCCAGCAGCTTGGTTCTAGCGGGGGGGTTTCAAGAGACCCAGTACTTC.

CDR3 loop: CAWMTGASPEAFF. The CDR3 bases are TGTGCCTGGATGACAGGGGCGTCCCCTGAAGCTTTCTTT. The rearrangement links TRBV30 to TRBJ1-1; 8 bases line up with TRBD1. In germline, CDR1 is GTSNPN, CDR2 SVGIG (reference sequence). The CDR3 runs 13 residues. Losses at the gene ends were 4 bases for V and 6 bases for J; bases not matched to a gene: 7. Supplemented by reference TRBV30 and TRBJ1-1, the full variable domain reads SQTIHQWPATLVQPVGSPLSLECTVEGTSNPNLYWYRQAAGRGLQLLFYSVGIGQISSEVPQNLSASRPQDRQFILSSKKLLLSDSGFYLCAWMTGASPEAFFGQGTRLTVV.

The chain couples TRBV11-3 to TRBJ2-3, with D perhaps TRBD2 (6 bases). Germline CDR1 reads SGHNT; CDR2 reads YENEEA. This CDR3 contains 14 residues. V was shortened by 1 base and J by 5 bases, with 10 bases between the two germline ends. This CDR3 is CASSLGVEGDTQYF. Written as DNA, the CDR3 is TGTGCCAGCAGCTTAGGTGTGGAGGGAGATACGCAGTATTTT.

The chain couples TRBV18 to TRBJ1-1; 11 nucleotides align to TRBD1. Germline CDR1 is KGHSH and CDR2 is LQKENI. V shed 4 bases, J shed 3 bases, and the junction held 7 bases outside the gene matches. CDR3 length equals 16 residues. CDR3 bases: TGTGCCAGCTCACTATCCGGGACAGGGGGAGACACTGAAGCTTTCTTT. Residues: CASSLSGTGGDTEAFF.

The chain carries TRBV30 and TRBJ1-3; D is perhaps TRBD1 (6 bases). Germline V CDR1 and CDR2: GTSNPN, SVGIG (reference sequence). V shed 8 bases and J shed 9 bases, with 17 bases lying between them. There are 12 residues in the CDR3. CDR3: CAAKGVVVTIYF. The CDR3 region has the DNA TGTGCCGCCAAGGGGGTCGTCGTCACCATATATTTT.

The rearrangement uses TRBV7-8 and TRBJ1-5, with D possibly matching TRBD1 (5 bases). CDR3 length equals 16 residues. V gave up 4 bases and J gave up 4 bases, with 17 bases separating them. Germline V gene lookup returns CDR1 SGHVS and CDR2 FQNEAQ. CDR3 in DNA: TGTGCCAGCAGCTCAGGTGGAGGGGAGGTGAATCAGCCCCAGCATTTT. Protein sequence: CASSSGGGEVNQPQHF.

V is TRBV15 and J is TRBJ2-7, with TRBD1 identical over 7 bases. Unmatched junction bases numbered 4, after V lost 5 bases and J lost 6 bases. This CDR3 spans 12 amino acids. CDR1 and CDR2 from the germline V gene are LNHNV and YYDKDF (reference sequence). CDR3 DNA: TGTGCCACCAGCCACAGGGGCGGCGAGCAGTACTTC. It translates to CATSHRGGEQYF.

This rearrangement joins TRBV2 to TRBJ2-3; 8 bases line up with TRBD1. V gave up 6 bases and J gave up 2 bases; unmatched junction bases: 4. Germline CDR1 SNHLY, CDR2 FYNNEI. This CDR3 has 14 amino acids. For the CDR3, the DNA is TGTGCCAGCAGCGGACAGGGAGACACAGATACGCAGTATTTT. Amino acid sequence: CASSGQGDTDTQYF.

The chain is built from TRBV9 and TRBJ2-2; D ambiguous. V was pared by 1 base and J by 4 bases, with 14 bases between. The V gene's germline CDR1 is SGDLS and CDR2 YYNGEE. The CDR3 is made up of 16 amino acids. CDR3: CASSVFWGTGTGELFF. The CDR3 coding sequence is TGTGCCAGCAGCGTATTTTGGGGTACGGGCACCGGGGAGCTGTTTTTT.

The chain recombines TRBV6-4 with TRBJ2-5; D assignment may be TRBD1 or TRBD2 (5 bases each). CDR1 and CDR2 (germline): MRHNA, SNTAGT. The ends were cut back, 6 bases at V and 1 base at J, with 18 bases in the middle. The CDR3 is 16 residues long. The CDR3 bases are TGTGCCAGCAGCCCCACTAGTCGACAGCCCCAAGAGACCCAGTACTTC. The encoded protein is CASSPTSRQPQETQYF.

As concerns this clone: In the same sample, other DNA sequences code for this CDR3. The gene calls are TRBV5-1 and TRBJ1-1; D remains ambiguous. Germline assignment: CDR1 SGHRS and CDR2 YFSETQ. The V gene lost 0 bases and the J gene lost 2 bases, with 8 bases spanning the gap. The length of the CDR3 is 14 residues. DNA for the CDR3: TGCGCCAGCAGCTTGGCTCAACCTAACACTGAAGCTTTCTTT. As protein: CASSLAQPNTEAFF.

The CDR3 nucleotides are TGTGCCTGGAGTGTAAGTTCTATGAACACTGAAGCTTTCTTT. Translated: CAWSVSSMNTEAFF. The V call is TRBV30, the J call TRBJ1-1; D gene ambiguous. Germline V CDR1 and CDR2: GTSNPN, SVGIG (reference sequence). V was cut by 0 bases and J by 0 bases, with 8 bases left in between. This CDR3 region has 14 residues.

The rearrangement joins TRBV5-6 to TRBJ2-6; tentative D call: TRBD1 (6 bases). V was trimmed by 5 bases and J by 4 bases, leaving 13 bases between them. The CDR3 has 15 residues. Looked up from germline, CDR1 is SGHDT and CDR2 is YYEEEE. The CDR3 is CASRLQGSGANVLTF. CDR3 in DNA: TGTGCCAGCAGGTTACAGGGTTCCGGGGCCAACGTCCTGACTTTC. The full variable domain, rest sourced from reference TRBV5-6 and TRBJ2-6, is DAGVTQSPTHLIKTRGQQVTLRCSPKSGHDTVSWYQQALGQGPQFIFQYYEEEERQRGNFPDRFSGHQFPNYSSELNVNALLLGDSALYLCASRLQGSGANVLTFGAGSRLTVL.

CDR3 DNA sequence: TGCGCCAGCAGTGGCATGAACACTGAAGCTTTCTTT. This gives the protein CASSGMNTEAFF. The rearrangement joins TRBV10-1 to TRBJ1-1; D call uncertain. Trimming removed 4 bases from V and 0 bases from J, with 3 bases in between. Germline CDR1 reads WNHNN; CDR2 reads SYGVQD (reference sequence). The CDR3 is made up of 12 amino acids.

The chain couples TRBV2 to TRBJ2-6; TRBD1 or TRBD2 may be the D gene (5 bases each). The CDR3 length is 16 residues. V was pared by 5 bases and J by 4 bases, with 15 bases between. CDR1 is SNHLY and CDR2 is FYNNEI in the germline V gene. DNA for the CDR3: TGTGCCAGCAGTTCTATTTCGGGGACCGGGGCCAACGTCCTGACTTTC. Translation: CASSSISGTGANVLTF.

The rearrangement joins TRBV2 to TRBJ2-5, with D unclear. The V end lost 6 bases, the J end lost 4 bases, and 12 bases lay between the germline ends. CDR1 and CDR2 (germline): SNHLY, FYNNEI. CDR3 size: 13 residues. This CDR3 reads CASRADLGETQYF. CDR3 bases: TGTGCCAGCAGGGCTGATCTGGGAGAGACCCAGTACTTC. The entire variable domain, with the rest obtained from reference TRBV2 and TRBJ2-5, is as follows: EPEVTQTPSHQVTQMGQEVILRCVPISNHLYFYWYRQILGQKVEFLVSFYNNEISEKSEIFDDQFSVERPDGSNFTLKIRSTKLEDSAMYFCASRADLGETQYFGPGTRLLVL.

This clone was observed a single time. The chain carries TRBV30 and TRBJ1-1, with TRBD1 as a possible D gene (6 bases). Looked up from germline, CDR1 is GTSNPN and CDR2 is SVGIG (reference sequence). The V end was cut by 3 bases, the J end by 0 bases, with 20 bases between. There are 17 residues in the CDR3. The CDR3 spells CAWRRDRPSFMNTEAFF. CDR3 nucleotides: TGTGCCTGGAGGAGAGACAGGCCGTCGTTCATGAACACTGAAGCTTTCTTT. Combining the CDR3 with reference TRBV30 and TRBJ1-1 gives the whole variable domain SQTIHQWPATLVQPVGSPLSLECTVEGTSNPNLYWYRQAAGRGLQLLFYSVGIGQISSEVPQNLSASRPQDRQFILSSKKLLLSDSGFYLCAWRRDRPSFMNTEAFFGQGTRLTVV.

V is TRBV28 and J is TRBJ2-7, with 7 nucleotides matching TRBD1. J gave up 0 bases and V 5 bases, and 10 bases lay outside the gene matches. CDR3 length: 16 residues. Germline V CDR1 and CDR2: MDHEN, SYDVKM. This CDR3 reads CASSRPGTVASYEQYV. CDR3 nucleotide sequence: TGTGCCAGCAGTCGCCCCGGGACAGTGGCCTCCTACGAGCAGTACGTC.

This clone is a singleton in its sample. CDR3 in amino acids: CASSDSSGLMTQYF. Here the CDR3 DNA reads TGTGCCAGCAGTGACTCCTCGGGGTTAATGACGCAGTATTTT. The chain couples TRBV6-4 to TRBJ2-3, with a tentative D call TRBD2 (5 bases). The germline CDR1 and CDR2 sequences are MRHNA and SNTAGT. Trimming left V 0 bases short and J 9 bases short, with 13 bases between. This CDR3 spans 14 amino acids.